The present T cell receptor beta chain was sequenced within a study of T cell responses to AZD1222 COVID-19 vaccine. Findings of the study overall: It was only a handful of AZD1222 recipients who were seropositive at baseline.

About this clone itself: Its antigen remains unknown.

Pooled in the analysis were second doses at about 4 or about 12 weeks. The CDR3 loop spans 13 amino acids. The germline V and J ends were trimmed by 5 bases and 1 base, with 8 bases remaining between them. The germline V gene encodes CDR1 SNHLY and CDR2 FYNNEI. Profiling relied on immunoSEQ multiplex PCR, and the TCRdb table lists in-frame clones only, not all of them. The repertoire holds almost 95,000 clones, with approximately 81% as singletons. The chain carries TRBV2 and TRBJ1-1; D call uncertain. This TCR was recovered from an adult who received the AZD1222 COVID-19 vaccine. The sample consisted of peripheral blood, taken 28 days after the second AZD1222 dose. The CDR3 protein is CASSPGTNTEAFF. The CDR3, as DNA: TGTGCCAGCAGTCCAGGAACGAACACTGAAGCTTTCTTT.